This T cell receptor (beta chain) was sequenced in a study of OX40 agonist ivuxolimab in advanced cancers. Across the whole study: The dose-escalation cohort was about 86% male, with a mean age of approximately 61 years, ranging roughly 23 to 85.

Study observations and caveats: No determination was made of the antigen specificity of the expanded peripheral T cells. Partly responding patients at 0.1-3.0 mg/kg showed some of the smallest clonal expansion.

Generated by immunoSEQ multiplex PCR, the TCRdb table keeps only in-frame clones and is missing some. The sample comprises some 110,000 clones, just under 95% of which are singletons, and 0.8% to 1% rests with the top ten. Germline V gene lookup returns CDR1 KGHSH and CDR2 LQKENI. The CDR3 is made up of 11 amino acids. Blood got drawn at baseline, again on cycle 4 day 1, and then on cycle 7 day 1. This clone has only a few counts. What it binds is unknown. One junction end disagrees with the germline gene, perhaps due to a read error. This specimen consisted of CD4+ or CD8+ T cells sorted from blood, obtained in a trial of the OX40 agonist ivuxolimab. This clonotype was obtained from an adult with an advanced solid tumor such as melanoma, head and neck, liver or kidney cancer. The V gene is TRBV18, the J gene TRBJ2-7; D could derive from TRBD1 or TRBD2 (6 bases each). CDR3 nucleotides: TGTGCCAGCTCACCACAAGGGGGACTGGTGTTC. Protein: CASSPQGGLVF.